The 13 T cell receptor beta chains in this list originate from one sample, sequenced in a study of shared clonotypes between healthy human individuals. The table came from immunoSEQ multiplex PCR; TCRdb's copy has only in-frame clones and leaves some out. The sample consists of 1,400,000 or so clones, 98% of them appearing once. The sequenced material came from naive CD4+ T cells sorted from blood. Stated subset: CD45RA+ positively selected. The receptors stem from a man aged 30-40 years in good health.

The chain uses TRBV5-1 and TRBJ2-1, with TRBD2 as a possible D gene (6 bases). The CDR3 consists of 16 residues. Trimming removed 0 bases at V and 4 bases at J, with 14 bases between. Germline lookup yields CDR1 SGHRS and CDR2 YFSETQ. The CDR3 bases are TGCGCCAGCAGCTTGGGGAGAACGGGAGCTTACAATGAGCAGTTCTTC. It encodes CASSLGRTGAYNEQFF.

V and J are TRBV19 and TRBJ2-1, with D possibly being TRBD1 (6 bases). Trimming left V 6 bases short and J 0 bases short, with 12 bases between. The CDR3 spans 15 residues. Germline CDR1 and CDR2: LNHDA and SQIVND (reference sequence). CDR3 loop: CASRHGTPSYNEQFF. In DNA form, the CDR3 reads TGTGCCAGTAGGCACGGGACACCCTCCTACAATGAGCAGTTCTTC.

This chain connects TRBV7-8 to TRBJ2-7; weak D call: TRBD2 (6 bases). V was pared by 4 bases and J by 2 bases, with 12 bases between. This CDR3 comprises 14 residues. The germline gives CDR1 SGHVS, CDR2 FQNEAQ. The CDR3, as DNA: TGTGCCAGCAGCTGGGCTAGCGTTGCCTACGAGCAGTACTTC. Its protein product is CASSWASVAYEQYF.

This clone appeared a single time. The chain uses TRBV18 and TRBJ2-2; D gene uncertain. The CDR3 loop spans 12 amino acids. The V gene lost 3 bases and the J gene lost 5 bases, with 4 bases spanning the gap. Germline V gene sequence: CDR1 KGHSH, CDR2 LQKENI. The CDR3 protein is CASSPFTGELFF. The DNA of the CDR3 is TGTGCCAGCTCACCTTTTACCGGGGAGCTGTTTTTT.

The chain joins TRBV28 to TRBJ2-7; TRBD1 might be the D (6 bases). The V end lost 5 bases, the J end lost 0 bases, and 11 bases lay between the germline ends. The CDR3 contains 14 residues. Germline V CDR1 and CDR2: MDHEN, SYDVKM. The CDR3, as DNA: TGTGCCAGCAGTCCGTGGACAGCCTCCTACGAGCAGTACTTC. As protein: CASSPWTASYEQYF.

Concerning this clone: Within the sample, other DNA sequences also encode this same CDR3. The gene calls are TRBV5-1 and TRBJ1-1, with TRBD1 as a possible D gene (5 bases). The CDR3 spans 13 residues. V lost 2 bases and J lost 6, with 11 bases in between. The germline V gene encodes CDR1 SGHRS and CDR2 YFSETQ. CDR3 residues: CASSFGQGAEAFF. The DNA for the CDR3 is TGCGCCAGCAGCTTCGGTCAGGGAGCTGAAGCTTTCTTT. The variable domain in full, with the rest retrieved from reference TRBV5-1 and TRBJ1-1, is KAGVTQTPRYLIKTRGQQVTLSCSPISGHRSVSWYQQTPGQGLQFLFEYFSETQRNKGNFPGRFSGRQFSNSRSEMNVSTLELGDSALYLCASSFGQGAEAFFGQGTRLTVV.

The CDR3 here is CASTPGLAGVNEQFF. The CDR3 bases are TGTGCCAGCACCCCGGGACTAGCGGGAGTTAATGAGCAGTTCTTC. The chain is built from TRBV25-1 and TRBJ2-1, with 14 positions matching TRBD2. The CDR3 runs 15 residues. Germline CDR1 MGHDK, CDR2 SYGVNS. The junction had 6 bases not matched to a gene; V was cut back by 7 bases and J by 7 bases.

The chain couples TRBV19 to TRBJ1-1; D is ambiguous. This CDR3 spans 15 amino acids. Deletions cut 3 bases from V and 2 bases from J, with 13 bases between. In germline, CDR1 is LNHDA, CDR2 SQIVND (reference sequence). As DNA, the CDR3 is TGTGCCAGTAGTATCAGGCTTAGAGGAAACACTGAAGCTTTCTTT. Protein product: CASSIRLRGNTEAFF.

The chain links TRBV2 to TRBJ1-5; D not certain. CDR3 length: 13 amino acids. The ends were cut back, 3 bases at V and 7 bases at J, with 10 bases in the middle. Per the germline V gene, CDR1 is SNHLY and CDR2 is FYNNEI. The CDR3 protein is CASSDWEFQPQHF. The CDR3 coding sequence is TGTGCCAGCAGTGATTGGGAGTTCCAGCCCCAGCATTTT.

Comment on this clone: One end of the junction fails to match germline, which may point to a read error. This rearrangement joins TRBV28 to TRBJ2-7; perhaps TRBD1 as D (7 bases). The length of the CDR3 is 11 residues. From germline, CDR1 is MDHEN and CDR2 SYDVKM. CDR3 DNA: TGTGCCAGCAGTCTATCGGCGGGGACAGTCTTC. Residues: CASSLSAGTVF.

V usage is TRBV2 and J usage is TRBJ1-4; the D gene is possibly TRBD1 (6 bases). The CDR3 runs 14 residues. Germline V lookup: CDR1 SNHLY, CDR2 FYNNEI. V was shortened by 9 bases and J by 8 bases, with 19 bases between the two germline ends. The CDR3 here is CASTQDRGTEKLFF. CDR3 coding DNA: TGTGCCAGTACCCAGGACCGGGGGACAGAAAAACTGTTTTTT.

The chain couples TRBV5-4 to TRBJ2-7; 7 bases map to TRBD2. Unmatched junction bases numbered 13, after V lost 4 bases and J lost 6 bases. This CDR3 has 15 residues. Germline assignment: CDR1 SGHNT and CDR2 YYREEE (reference sequence). CDR3 bases: TGTGCCAGCAGCGCCACTCGGGCTAGCGGAGGCGAGCAGTACTTC. Protein sequence: CASSATRASGGEQYF.

The chain couples TRBV6-1 to TRBJ2-7, with TRBD1 identical over 7 bases. CDR3 size: 12 residues. The germline CDR1 and CDR2 sequences are MNHNS and SASEGT. After removal of 6 bases from V and 2 bases from J, the junction contained 1 base not matched to a gene. The DNA for the CDR3 is TGTGCCAGCAGAACAGGGGCCTACGAGCAGTACTTC. Its translation: CASRTGAYEQYF.